This TCR beta chain was retrieved from a study of technical replicates of blood from several donors. Germline values: CDR1 SGDLS, CDR2 YYNGEE. CDR3 length equals 16 residues. Between the trimmed V and J ends, which lost 4 bases and 0 bases, there was a span of 17 bases. Sequencing used immunoSEQ multiplex PCR; TCRdb keeps in-frame clones, though not all of them. The table shows approximately 88,000 clones, with around 94% occurring only once. The sequence came from a human donor in good health. The sequenced material came from T cells isolated from PBMCs. The genes are TRBV9 and TRBJ2-7; D perhaps matches TRBD2 (5 bases). CDR3 nucleotide sequence: TGTGCCAGCAGCCCCGAGTGGGAGTCGCCCTCCTACGAGCAGTACTTC. Translation: CASSPEWESPSYEQYF. The entire variable domain, with the rest obtained from reference TRBV9 and TRBJ2-7, is as follows: DSGVTQTPKHLITATGQRVTLRCSPRSGDLSVYWYQQSLDQGLQFLIQYYNGEERAKGNILERFSAQQFPDLHSELNLSSLELGDSALYFCASSPEWESPSYEQYFGPGTRLTVT.